The 23 T cell receptor beta chains below were found in one sample sequenced in a study of blood T cell repertoires in COVID-19. Data came from immunoSEQ multiplex PCR; TCRdb stores just in-frame clones and leaves some out. The sample records 200,000 to 250,000 clones, around 87% being singletons. Sequencing used peripheral blood. The receptors here all came from a woman aged 30 to 39 who had recovered from COVID-19.

The CDR3 nucleotides are TGCGCCAGCAGTGATTCTCAGGGGCTAGGCTATGGCTACACCTTC. Translation gives CASSDSQGLGYGYTF. The V and J genes are TRBV10-2 and TRBJ1-2; TRBD1 might be the D (6 bases). This CDR3 is 15 amino acids long. The germline V and J ends were trimmed by 3 bases and 4 bases, with 15 bases remaining between them. Germline CDR1 is WSHSY and CDR2 is SAAADI.

This clone showed up many times. This chain connects TRBV12-5 to TRBJ2-7, with a tentative D call TRBD1 (5 bases). Per the germline V gene, CDR1 is LGHNT and CDR2 is FRNRAP. Trimming stripped 3 bases from V and 2 bases from J, with 11 bases between. This CDR3 spans 14 amino acids. The CDR3 sequence is CASGLGAVPYEQYF. DNA of the CDR3: TGTGCTAGTGGTTTAGGGGCAGTGCCCTACGAGCAGTACTTC.

The chain links TRBV10-3 to TRBJ2-3, with D maybe TRBD2 (6 bases). This CDR3 has 16 amino acids. The V and J ends lost 1 base and 0 bases respectively, with 11 bases between them. The germline gives CDR1 ENHRY, CDR2 SYGVKD. The CDR3 coding sequence is TGTGCCATCAGTGAGTTCCGGGACTTAAGCACAGATACGCAGTATTTT. Protein: CAISEFRDLSTDTQYF.

This rearrangement joins TRBV7-9 to TRBJ2-3; possible D gene TRBD1, 5 bases. The germline V gene has CDR1 SEHNR and CDR2 FQNEAQ (reference sequence). The CDR3 extends over 13 amino acids. V shed 11 bases and J shed 3 bases, with 15 bases lying between them. The CDR3 loop is CAGAEQATDTQYF. CDR3 DNA: TGTGCCGGCGCAGAACAGGCAACAGATACGCAGTATTTT. Full variable domain (remainder filled in from reference TRBV7-9 and TRBJ2-3): DTGVSQNPRHKITKRGQNVTFRCDPISEHNRLYWYRQTLGQGPEFLTYFQNEAQLEKSRLLSDRFSAERPKGSFSTLEIQRTEQGDSAMYLCAGAEQATDTQYFGPGTRLTVL.

The V and J genes are TRBV4-2 and TRBJ2-3, with 12 bases lining up with TRBD2. CDR1 and CDR2 (germline): LGHNA, YNFKEQ. The CDR3 is 16 residues long. V was clipped by 3 bases and J by 4 bases; unmatched bases: 5. CDR3 coding DNA: TGTGCCAGCAGCCACGCGACTAGCGGGGGCGCAGATACGCAGTATTTT. It yields the protein CASSHATSGGADTQYF.

The genes are TRBV5-6 and TRBJ1-1, with D perhaps TRBD1 (5 bases). The V and J ends lost 5 bases and 1 base respectively, with 9 bases between them. CDR1 SGHDT and CDR2 YYEEEE come from the germline V gene. This CDR3 has 13 residues. The CDR3 nucleotides are TGTGCCAGCAGTCGCAGGGAGAACACTGAAGCTTTCTTT. Amino acids: CASSRRENTEAFF.

In this sample, this clone turned up a few times. The V and J genes are TRBV6-1 and TRBJ1-6; perhaps TRBD1 as D (5 bases). There are 16 residues in the CDR3. The germline V gene encodes CDR1 MNHNS and CDR2 SASEGT. Trimming took 4 bases from V and 10 from J, leaving 20 bases between them. The CDR3 region has the DNA TGTGCCAGCAGTGCTTCAGGGTCCACTACTTTGTCACCCCTCCACTTT. Amino acids: CASSASGSTTLSPLHF.

The chain employs TRBV5-4 and TRBJ2-1; 10 bases are shared with TRBD2. Germline V gives CDR1 SGHNT, CDR2 YYREEE (reference sequence). V lost 7 bases to trimming and J lost 8 bases; unmatched junction nucleotides: 15. The CDR3 has 16 amino acids. Here the CDR3 DNA reads TGTGCCAGCCAGGAAAGCGGGGGGGCTGGGAGCTATGAGCAGTTCTTC. As protein: CASQESGGAGSYEQFF.

The chain uses TRBV30 and TRBJ1-2; D may be TRBD1 (6 bases). The CDR3 is 16 amino acids. Germline CDR1 is GTSNPN and CDR2 is SVGIG (reference sequence). The V gene lost 1 base and the J gene lost 1 base, with 16 bases spanning the gap. CDR3 in DNA: TGTGCCTGGAGTGCAAGAAGACAAGGGGGTAACTATGGCTACACCTTC. Encoded protein: CAWSARRQGGNYGYTF.

V usage is TRBV4-1 and J usage is TRBJ1-2; D gene ambiguous. Germline CDR1 MGHRA, CDR2 YSYEKL. The CDR3 spans 16 residues. With 0 bases removed from V and 4 bases from J, the gap between germline ends came to 15 bases. The CDR3 here is CASSQDRGSRSYGYTF. DNA for the CDR3: TGCGCCAGCAGCCAAGATCGAGGCTCTAGGAGCTATGGCTACACCTTC.

The rearrangement uses TRBV24-1 and TRBJ2-5, with 9 bases fitting TRBD2. The V segment lost 5 bases and the J segment 1 base; nucleotides outside the gene matches: 4. The germline gives CDR1 KGHDR, CDR2 SFDVKD. The CDR3 runs 15 residues. The CDR3 DNA reads as TGTGCCACCAGTGTGGGTAGCGGGGGCCAAGAGACCCAGTACTTC. As protein: CATSVGSGGQETQYF.

The chain joins TRBV2 to TRBJ2-3; possible D gene TRBD1, 6 bases. This CDR3 region has 15 residues. Germline V lookup: CDR1 SNHLY, CDR2 FYNNEI. Trimming took off 3 bases at V and 4 bases at J, with 14 bases between the two ends. For the CDR3, the DNA is TGTGCCAGCAGTGAGTGGGGCAGGGGCGCAGATACGCAGTATTTT. Amino acid sequence: CASSEWGRGADTQYF.

The chain carries TRBV2 and TRBJ2-3, with TRBD2 identical over 9 bases. The germline gives CDR1 SNHLY, CDR2 FYNNEI. The V and J ends lost 6 bases and 5 bases, in that order; junction bases with no gene match: 9. The CDR3 consists of 15 residues. The CDR3 here is CASSSERGARDTQYF. DNA of the CDR3: TGTGCCAGCAGCTCGGAGCGGGGGGCCAGAGATACGCAGTATTTT.

The chain combines TRBV18 with TRBJ2-5; 10 bases align to TRBD1. CDR3 length equals 20 residues. Trimming removed 3 bases from V and 3 bases from J; junction bases left unmatched: 19. The germline V gene encodes CDR1 KGHSH and CDR2 LQKENI. The CDR3 DNA is TGTGCCAGCTCACCCCGCGGGGAGGCAAATCCGGGACAGGGGAAAGAGACCCAGTACTTC. This codes for CASSPRGEANPGQGKETQYF.

This clone appeared once. The chain couples TRBV6-2 or TRBV6-3 to TRBJ1-1; 10 nucleotides line up with TRBD1. The CDR3 covers 17 residues. V was pared by 8 bases and J by 4 bases, with 16 bases of the junction left unmatched. Germline lookup yields CDR1 MNHEY and CDR2 SVGEGT. CDR3 nucleotides: TGTGCCAGCTGCCTCGACAGGGGGCTCCCGTTGGGCACTGAAGCTTTCTTT. Its protein is CASCLDRGLPLGTEAFF.

The rearrangement links TRBV9 to TRBJ2-7; 8 bases agree with TRBD2. The CDR3 length is 14 residues. The V gene's germline CDR1 is SGDLS and CDR2 YYNGEE. J gave up 6 bases and V 4 bases, and 9 bases lay outside the gene matches. The CDR3, as DNA: TGTGCCAGCAGCTCAATTGGACTAGCCGGCGAGCAGTACTTC. Protein sequence: CASSSIGLAGEQYF.

The chain combines TRBV6-6 with TRBJ2-3; 9 nucleotides line up with TRBD2. The CDR3 runs 14 residues. Trimming cost V 4 bases and J 4 bases; bases outside gene matches: 3. Germline loops: CDR1 MNHNY, CDR2 SVGAGI (reference sequence). The CDR3 sequence: CASSLAGDSDTQYF. For the CDR3, the DNA is TGTGCCAGCAGTTTAGCGGGGGACTCAGATACGCAGTATTTT.

The chain recombines TRBV12-3 or TRBV12-4 with TRBJ2-5, with unresolved D. This CDR3 is built from 11 residues. Deletions cut 5 bases from V and 10 bases from J, with 11 bases between. The CDR3 region is CASSPRLVQYF. In nucleotides, the CDR3 is TGTGCCAGCAGTCCGAGATTGGTCCAGTACTTC.

The rearrangement links TRBV30 to TRBJ1-1; D not certain. This CDR3 comprises 11 residues. Trimming stripped 4 bases from V and 4 bases from J, with 7 bases between. In germline, CDR1 is GTSNPN, CDR2 SVGIG (reference sequence). The CDR3 bases are TGTGCCTGGATGGAGGCCACTGAAGCTTTCTTT. Protein sequence: CAWMEATEAFF.

Remarks on this clone: Other DNA sequences in the sample encode the same CDR3. The CDR3 loop is CASSDRGETQYF. CDR3 DNA: TGTGCCAGCAGTGATCGGGGAGAGACCCAGTACTTC. This chain joins TRBV2 and TRBJ2-5, with D maybe TRBD2 (5 bases). V shed 3 bases and J shed 4 bases, with 6 bases lying between them. The CDR3 spans 12 residues. Per germline, CDR1 SNHLY and CDR2 FYNNEI.

The rearrangement joins TRBV19 to TRBJ2-6; TRBD2 aligns across 10 bases. J gave up 1 base and V 5 bases, and 2 bases lay outside the gene matches. Germline CDR1 is LNHDA and CDR2 is SQIVND (reference sequence). The CDR3 covers 16 residues. CDR3 loop: CASSAAGGSGANVLTF. In nucleotides, the CDR3 is TGTGCCAGTAGTGCAGCGGGGGGGTCTGGGGCCAACGTCCTGACTTTC.

This clone appeared once. The gene calls are TRBV28 and TRBJ1-2; 8 bases are shared with TRBD1. Germline values: CDR1 MDHEN, CDR2 SYDVKM. There are 15 residues in the CDR3. The V segment lost 5 bases and the J segment 6 bases; nucleotides outside the gene matches: 11. The CDR3 sequence: CASSVPGQAKDGYTF. In DNA, the CDR3 is TGTGCCAGCAGTGTACCGGGACAGGCGAAGGATGGCTACACCTTC.

The chain carries TRBV3-1 (or the pseudogene TRBV3-2) and TRBJ2-2, with 9 bases that match TRBD1. This CDR3 is built from 17 residues. V trimming: 1 base; J trimming: 4 bases; junction bases outside the gene matches: 7. Germline V gives CDR1 LGHDT, CDR2 YNNKEL (reference sequence). The chain's CDR3 is CASSQGQGTGITGELFF. The CDR3 nucleotides read TGTGCCAGCAGCCAAGGGCAAGGGACAGGGATCACCGGGGAGCTGTTTTTT.